Following are 32 T cell receptor beta chains from one sample sequenced in a study of CD8 T cells in Susac syndrome. When the RNA was reverse transcribed, random hexamers were used with an input of roughly 0.5 to 1 ug. Via MiXCR, TCRdb re-called the immunoSEQ multiplex PCR reads, giving one row per CDR3 protein. The sample holds about 120,000 distinct CDR3 sequences, about 95% seen once. Material: CD8+ T cells from PBMCs. These receptors all stem from a human donor with Susac syndrome.

The chain is built from TRBV29-1 and TRBJ1-2; D gene ambiguous. V was shortened by 7 bases and J by 8 bases, with 20 bases between the two germline ends. Per the germline V gene, CDR1 is SQVTM and CDR2 is ANQGSEA. The CDR3 sequence is 13 residues long. The CDR3: CSGPDGSSGGYTF. The CDR3 DNA reads as TGCAGCGGGCCGGACGGATCCTCGGGGGGCTACACCTTC.

The chain links TRBV20-1 to TRBJ1-5; TRBD1 aligns across 12 bases. The length of the CDR3 is 17 residues. CDR1 and CDR2 from the germline V gene are DFQATT and SNEGSKA (reference sequence). V trimming: 5 bases; J trimming: 7 bases; junction bases outside the gene matches: 15. For the CDR3, the DNA is TGCAGTGCTGCGCCTCTCAAGGGACAGGGGGCTGGGCAGCCCCAGCATTTT. The encoded protein is CSAAPLKGQGAGQPQHF.

This CDR3 is CSVKLADYNEQFF. The DNA for the CDR3 is TGCAGCGTGAAACTAGCGGATTACAATGAGCAGTTCTTC. The genes are TRBV29-1 and TRBJ2-1; TRBD2 matches 8 bases. Germline CDR1 is SQVTM and CDR2 is ANQGSEA. J gave up 4 bases and V 6 bases, and 5 bases lay outside the gene matches. This CDR3 spans 13 amino acids.

This chain connects TRBV29-1 to TRBJ1-6; maybe TRBD1 (6 bases). CDR1 and CDR2 from the germline V gene are SQVTM and ANQGSEA. Trimming stripped 7 bases from V and 8 bases from J, with 15 bases between. CDR3 length: 13 amino acids. This chain's CDR3 is CSASDSHDSPLHF. CDR3 in DNA: TGCAGCGCCTCGGACAGTCACGATTCACCCCTCCACTTT.

The V gene is TRBV12-3 or TRBV12-4, the J gene TRBJ2-2; 9 bases line up with TRBD1. J gave up 5 bases and V 6 bases, and 7 bases lay outside the gene matches. This CDR3 is 15 amino acids long. Here the CDR3 reads CASSPGTGSTGELFF. As DNA, the CDR3 is TGTGCCAGCAGCCCCGGGACAGGGAGTACCGGGGAGCTGTTTTTT.

V and J are TRBV19 and TRBJ1-5, with D possibly being TRBD1 (6 bases). This CDR3 spans 13 amino acids. CDR1 and CDR2 (germline): LNHDA, SQIVND (reference sequence). The V gene lost 8 bases and the J gene lost 4 bases, with 12 bases spanning the gap. DNA of the CDR3: TGTGCCAGTTGGGGGCAGGATAATCAGCCCCAGCATTTT. It is translated as CASWGQDNQPQHF. The entire variable domain, with the rest obtained from reference TRBV19 and TRBJ1-5, is as follows: DGGITQSPKYLFRKEGQNVTLSCEQNLNHDAMYWYRQDPGQGLRLIYYSQIVNDFQKGDIAEGYSVSREKKESFPLTVTSAQKNPTAFYLCASWGQDNQPQHFGDGTRLSIL.

The chain links TRBV6-2 or TRBV6-3 to TRBJ2-1; 9 bases line up with TRBD1. V shed 2 bases and J 7 bases; nucleotides not matched to a gene: 6. Germline V lookup: CDR1 MNHEY, CDR2 SVGEGT. The CDR3 covers 15 residues. The CDR3 coding sequence is TGTGCCAGCAGTTACGGGACAGGGTACGGGAATGAGCAGTTCTTC. It codes for CASSYGTGYGNEQFF.

The V gene is TRBV20-1, the J gene TRBJ2-7, with 13 bases matching TRBD2. After removal of 2 bases from V and 5 bases from J, the junction contained 6 bases not matched to a gene. The germline CDR1 and CDR2 sequences are DFQATT and SNEGSKA (reference sequence). The CDR3 runs 15 residues. CDR3 sequence (DNA): TGCAGTGCTAGACCGGGACTAGCGGGGATTGACGAGCAGTACTTC. It encodes CSARPGLAGIDEQYF.

The V gene is TRBV29-1, the J gene TRBJ1-2, with TRBD1 identical over 11 bases. The V and J ends lost 4 bases and 3 bases, in that order; junction bases with no gene match: 1. The germline CDR1 and CDR2 sequences are SQVTM and ANQGSEA. This CDR3 spans 13 amino acids. The CDR3 nucleotides read TGCAGCGTTGGGGACAGGGGGGACTATGGCTACACCTTC. Residues: CSVGDRGDYGYTF.

The sample holds one count of this clonotype. The rearrangement links TRBV11-2 to TRBJ2-1; D might be TRBD1 or TRBD2, each matching 6 bases. Germline V gene sequence: CDR1 SGHAT, CDR2 FQNNGV. The CDR3 is 14 amino acids. V lost 5 bases and J lost 8, with 16 bases in between. Here the CDR3 DNA reads TGTGCCAGCAGCCCCGGGGGCCGAACGGATGAGCAGTTCTTC. This gives the protein CASSPGGRTDEQFF.

The chain recombines TRBV4-1 with TRBJ1-3; D gene unclear. Trimming took off 4 bases at V and 0 bases at J, with 10 bases between the two ends. Germline V gives CDR1 MGHRA, CDR2 YSYEKL. The CDR3 consists of 15 residues. CDR3 in amino acids: CASSLTTLSGNTIYF. The CDR3 coding sequence is TGCGCCAGCAGCCTTACGACACTCTCTGGAAACACCATATATTTT.

The rearrangement links TRBV29-1 to TRBJ2-7, with 7 bases matching TRBD1. This CDR3 is 14 amino acids long. The germline CDR1 and CDR2 sequences are SQVTM and ANQGSEA. The V and J ends lost 1 base and 0 bases, in that order; junction bases with no gene match: 3. CDR3 amino acids: CSVEGRGSSYEQYF. In nucleotides, the CDR3 is TGCAGCGTTGAAGGCAGGGGGAGCTCCTACGAGCAGTACTTC.

The chain combines TRBV6-2 or TRBV6-3 with TRBJ2-1; 7 positions match TRBD1. Germline V CDR1 and CDR2: MNHEY, SVGEGT. The CDR3 loop spans 13 amino acids. Trimming at V came to 6 bases and at J to 5 bases, leaving 4 bases not matched to a gene. Written as DNA, the CDR3 is TGTGCCAGCAGCACAGGGGACAACAATGAGCAGTTCTTC. This gives the protein CASSTGDNNEQFF.

This clonotype was recorded only once. The junction does not match germline at one end; this may be a read error. The V and J genes are TRBV11-2 and TRBJ1-2; no clear D gene. Looked up from germline, CDR1 is SGHAT and CDR2 is FQNNGV. The CDR3 is 12 amino acids. The CDR3 spells CASSLDPTSPLF. In DNA form, the CDR3 reads TGTGCCAGCAGCTTAGATCCTACAAGCCCTCTCTTC.

The chain employs TRBV7-9 and TRBJ2-7; D not resolved. Germline-derived CDR1 and CDR2 are SEHNR and FQNEAQ (reference sequence). Deletions cut 5 bases from V and 1 base from J, with 15 bases between. The CDR3 is made up of 15 amino acids. The CDR3 sequence is CASSLSQAPSYEQYF. The CDR3 DNA reads TGTGCCAGCAGCCTATCCCAGGCGCCGTCCTACGAGCAGTACTTC.

In this sample, this clonotype turned up once. V and J are TRBV29-1 and TRBJ2-1, with D possibly being TRBD2 (7 bases). The CDR3 consists of 13 residues. Trimming removed 7 bases at V and 7 bases at J, with 17 bases between. Germline V lookup: CDR1 SQVTM, CDR2 ANQGSEA. CDR3 residues: CSARGGEWNEQFF. CDR3 DNA sequence: TGCAGCGCCAGAGGGGGGGAGTGGAATGAGCAGTTCTTC.

The chain employs TRBV9 and TRBJ2-5, with D possibly TRBD1 on 6 matching bases. Trimming shortened V by 4 bases and J by 5 bases, and 18 bases separated the two germline ends. The CDR3 covers 15 residues. Germline CDR1 SGDLS, CDR2 YYNGEE. The CDR3: CASSPQGRAFETQYF. CDR3 bases: TGTGCCAGCAGCCCCCAGGGGCGTGCCTTCGAGACCCAGTACTTC.

CDR3 sequence reads: CASSSGAINYEQYF. CDR3 DNA sequence: TGTGCCAGCAGCTCCGGGGCCATAAACTACGAGCAGTACTTC. The chain carries TRBV6-5 and TRBJ2-7; D may be TRBD1 or TRBD2 (5 bases each). V shed 6 bases and J shed 3 bases, with 15 bases lying between them. There are 14 residues in the CDR3. CDR1 is MNHEY and CDR2 is SVGAGI in the germline V gene.

The chain has TRBV30 and TRBJ2-5, with D possibly TRBD2 on 5 matching bases. The CDR3 length is 11 residues. V lost 5 bases and J 5 bases, leaving 9 bases between the germline ends. Germline CDR1 GTSNPN, CDR2 SVGIG (reference sequence). CDR3 bases: TGTGCCTGGTCGGGGATGGAGACCCAGTACTTC. Translation gives CAWSGMETQYF.

The chain employs TRBV4-1 and TRBJ1-5; 7 bases line up with TRBD1. The germline CDR1 and CDR2 sequences are MGHRA and YSYEKL. J gave up 6 bases and V 1 base, and 3 bases lay outside the gene matches. The CDR3 sequence is 14 residues long. CDR3 DNA sequence: TGCGCCAGCAGCCAAGGACAGGGAGGTCAGCCCCAGCATTTT. Encoded protein: CASSQGQGGQPQHF.

This chain uses TRBV29-1 with TRBJ2-2; perhaps TRBD2 as D (5 bases). The V end was cut by 6 bases, the J end by 5 bases, with 10 bases between. The CDR3 consists of 12 residues. Germline CDR1 reads SQVTM; CDR2 reads ANQGSEA. The CDR3 DNA sequence: TGCAGCGTGCCCACGGGGACCGGGGAGCTGTTTTTT. It encodes CSVPTGTGELFF.

V gene TRBV6-2 or TRBV6-3 combines with J gene TRBJ2-1, with D perhaps TRBD1 or TRBD2 (5 bases each). Germline loops: CDR1 MNHEY, CDR2 SVGEGT. V was pared by 2 bases and J by 2 bases, with 19 bases between. The length of the CDR3 is 18 residues. The CDR3 is CASSYPRGEGFTYNEQFF. The CDR3 DNA reads as TGTGCCAGCAGTTACCCTCGGGGAGAGGGGTTTACCTACAATGAGCAGTTCTTC.

This clonotype was observed a single time. The chain combines TRBV23-1 with TRBJ1-2; 7 bases agree with TRBD1. TRBV23-1 is an open reading frame, and its role is uncertain. V shed 2 bases and J 4 bases; nucleotides not matched to a gene: 7. The CDR3 extends over 15 amino acids. The CDR3 is CASSQPGQSLYGYTF. In DNA form, the CDR3 reads TGCGCCAGCAGTCAACCGGGACAGAGCCTCTATGGCTACACCTTC.

V is TRBV12-3 or TRBV12-4 and J is TRBJ2-7; 7 positions match TRBD1. This CDR3 has 14 residues. V lost 4 bases and J lost 2; bases outside the gene matches: 5. Written as DNA, the CDR3 is TGTGCCAGCAGTTCCCTCGGGACAGCCTACGAGCAGTACTTC. This sequence encodes CASSSLGTAYEQYF.

This chain links TRBV5-1 with TRBJ1-6; D uncertain. This CDR3 is 17 amino acids long. Germline CDR1 is SGHRS and CDR2 is YFSETQ. Trimming removed 1 base at V and 6 bases at J, with 17 bases between. The CDR3 DNA follows: TGCGCCAGCAGCTTGAGTTCCCGCCCCGAGGCTAATTCACCCCTCCACTTT. Translation: CASSLSSRPEANSPLHF.

The chain recombines TRBV20-1 with TRBJ2-2; D gene ambiguous. The germline V gene encodes CDR1 DFQATT and CDR2 SNEGSKA (reference sequence). This CDR3 comprises 16 residues. V lost 3 bases and J 0 bases, leaving 14 bases between the germline ends. CDR3 nucleotides: TGCAGTGCTAGGCGATTGCGAGGAGCGAACACCGGGGAGCTGTTTTTT. Translated: CSARRLRGANTGELFF.

The chain employs TRBV6-6 and TRBJ1-2; TRBD1 matches 8 bases. Germline V gives CDR1 MNHNY, CDR2 SVGAGI (reference sequence). The trim removed 5 bases at V and 8 bases at J, leaving 13 bases unmatched. The CDR3 runs 15 residues. CDR3 coding DNA: TGTGCCAGCAGTCCCTTCTCCGGGACAGGAAACGGCTACACCTTC. Residues: CASSPFSGTGNGYTF.

The chain is built from TRBV11-2 and TRBJ2-5; no clear D gene. The V gene's germline CDR1 is SGHAT and CDR2 FQNNGV. V gave up 1 base and J gave up 4 bases, with 10 bases separating them. The CDR3 length is 14 residues. The CDR3 sequence: CASSLGQMRETQYF. The CDR3 DNA reads as TGTGCCAGCAGCTTAGGGCAAATGAGAGAGACCCAGTACTTC.

J is TRBJ2-4 and V is TRBV13; the D gene is possibly TRBD1 (6 bases). Deletions cut 5 bases from V and 7 bases from J, with 12 bases between. This CDR3 comprises 13 residues. Per the germline V gene, CDR1 is PRHDT and CDR2 is FYEKMQ (reference sequence). The CDR3 nucleotides read TGTGCCAGCAGCGCCGGGACACTGAACATTCAGTACTTC. This encodes CASSAGTLNIQYF. The variable domain in full, completed from reference TRBV13 and TRBJ2-4, reads AAGVIQSPRHLIKEKRETATLKCYPIPRHDTVYWYQQGPGQDPQFLISFYEKMQSDKGSIPDRFSAQQFSDYHSELNMSSLELGDSALYFCASSAGTLNIQYFGAGTRLSVL.

The chain carries TRBV19 and TRBJ2-7; TRBD1 matches at 8 bases. Per the germline V gene, CDR1 is LNHDA and CDR2 is SQIVND (reference sequence). This CDR3 has 14 residues. V lost 6 bases and J lost 1; bases outside the gene matches: 5. DNA of the CDR3: TGTGCCAGTAGGTCGGACAGGGATTCCTACGAGCAGTACTTC. Its protein is CASRSDRDSYEQYF.

The chain links TRBV7-2 to TRBJ2-5; 9 bases fit TRBD2. CDR3 size: 14 residues. The germline gives CDR1 SGHTA, CDR2 FQGNSA. V lost 6 bases, J lost 5 bases, and 7 bases stayed unmatched. The CDR3, as DNA: TGTGCCAGCAGAGGGCGGGGGGGCCGTGAGACCCAGTACTTC. This codes for CASRGRGGRETQYF.

The rearrangement uses TRBV20-1 and TRBJ2-7; D gene ambiguous. Germline CDR1 reads DFQATT; CDR2 reads SNEGSKA (reference sequence). The CDR3 length is 15 residues. V lost 0 bases to trimming and J lost 0 bases, with 12 bases between them. The CDR3 here is CSARDLGVSSYEQYF. CDR3 DNA sequence: TGCAGTGCTAGAGATCTCGGAGTGAGCTCCTACGAGCAGTACTTC.